This entry lists 15 T cell receptor beta chains sequenced from one sample in a study of blood T cell repertoires in COVID-19. The repertoire was sequenced with immunoSEQ multiplex PCR; TCRdb's copy has only in-frame clones and lacks some. The sample yields some 250,000 clones, about 90% seen once. The material sequenced was PBMCs or T cells enriched from blood (not recorded which). Every receptor here comes from a human donor in a cohort exposed to, infected with or recovered from COVID-19 (not recorded which). The donor label of this sample is uncertain.

The rearrangement links TRBV7-9 to TRBJ1-2, with 7 bases aligning to TRBD1. The length of the CDR3 is 14 residues. Germline V gene lookup returns CDR1 SEHNR and CDR2 FQNEAQ (reference sequence). V was clipped by 1 base and J by 7 bases; unmatched bases: 6. CDR3 loop: CASSLGTGQAGYTF. CDR3 nucleotide sequence: TGTGCCAGCAGCTTAGGGACAGGACAGGCTGGCTACACCTTC.

The chain is built from TRBV7-3 and TRBJ2-1, with 8 bases that match TRBD2. Per the germline V gene, CDR1 is SGHTA and CDR2 is FQGTGA. CDR3 length: 15 amino acids. V dropped 2 bases and J dropped 4; count of bases not matched to a gene: 4. This CDR3 is CASSLLGGGYNEQFF. CDR3 nucleotide sequence: TGTGCCAGCAGCTTACTTGGCGGGGGGTACAATGAGCAGTTCTTC.

The chain has TRBV6-5 and TRBJ1-1; D might be TRBD1 (6 bases). Per germline, CDR1 MNHEY and CDR2 SVGAGI. V was cut by 0 bases and J by 3 bases, with 8 bases left in between. The CDR3 runs 14 residues. The CDR3 is CASSYSGADTEAFF. The CDR3 DNA sequence: TGTGCCAGCAGTTACTCGGGGGCGGACACTGAAGCTTTCTTT.

The chain couples TRBV6-5 to TRBJ1-6, with 8 bases fitting TRBD1. The ends lost 5 bases at V and 5 bases at J; junction bases unmatched: 5. Germline CDR1 is MNHEY and CDR2 is SVGAGI. The CDR3 loop spans 15 amino acids. The CDR3 loop is CASSHGQGNNSPLHF. The CDR3 bases are TGTGCCAGCAGTCATGGACAGGGCAATAATTCACCCCTCCACTTT.

The chain recombines TRBV2 with TRBJ2-1, with D tentatively TRBD1 (6 bases). The length of the CDR3 is 14 residues. Germline CDR1 reads SNHLY; CDR2 reads FYNNEI. Trimming pared 6 bases from V and 6 bases from J, leaving 15 bases between. The CDR3: CASSLQGLGNEQFF. The CDR3 DNA sequence: TGTGCCAGCAGCCTACAGGGCCTGGGCAATGAGCAGTTCTTC.

The chain combines TRBV3-1 (or the pseudogene TRBV3-2) with TRBJ1-1, with a possible D match to TRBD1 (5 bases). CDR1 is LGHDT, CDR2 YNNKEL, per germline (reference sequence). The CDR3 length is 12 residues. The CDR3 region has the DNA TGTGCGGCGCGGGGGGGGAACACTGAAGCTTTCTTT. Translation gives CAARGGNTEAFF.

This clone was counted once. This chain uses TRBV5-1 with TRBJ2-5; 10 nucleotides align to TRBD2. The V and J ends lost 2 bases and 2 bases, in that order; junction bases with no gene match: 9. The CDR3 is 17 residues long. Germline CDR1 reads SGHRS; CDR2 reads YFSETQ. CDR3 sequence: CASSFALAGSPQETQYF. The CDR3 DNA is TGCGCCAGCAGCTTTGCACTAGCGGGGAGCCCTCAAGAGACCCAGTACTTC.

The chain combines TRBV9 with TRBJ2-5; 15 bases map to TRBD2. This CDR3 is 17 amino acids long. CDR1 and CDR2 from the germline V gene are SGDLS and YYNGEE. V lost 2 bases to trimming and J lost 0 bases; unmatched junction nucleotides: 2. CDR3 coding DNA: TGTGCCAGCAGCGTGGGACTAGCGGGGGGATACCAAGAGACCCAGTACTTC. This encodes CASSVGLAGGYQETQYF. The entire variable domain, with the rest obtained from reference TRBV9 and TRBJ2-5, is as follows: DSGVTQTPKHLITATGQRVTLRCSPRSGDLSVYWYQQSLDQGLQFLIQYYNGEERAKGNILERFSAQQFPDLHSELNLSSLELGDSALYFCASSVGLAGGYQETQYFGPGTRLLVL.

This chain links TRBV29-1 with TRBJ2-1; 7 bases fit TRBD1. This CDR3 comprises 12 residues. Germline CDR1 SQVTM, CDR2 ANQGSEA. The V gene end was trimmed by 5 bases and the J gene end by 6 bases; junction bases not matched to a gene: 4. The CDR3 bases are TGCAGCGTTTCGGGACAGATCAATGAGCAGTTCTTC. Translating it yields CSVSGQINEQFF.

The V gene is TRBV5-6, the J gene TRBJ2-3; 15 nucleotides line up with TRBD2. This CDR3 comprises 19 residues. CDR1 is SGHDT, CDR2 YYEEEE, per germline. J lost 4 bases, V lost 3 bases, and 12 bases had no gene match. CDR3 residues: CASSSALGLAGGGPDTQYF. The CDR3 nucleotides read TGTGCCAGCAGCTCGGCCCTGGGACTAGCGGGGGGAGGCCCAGATACGCAGTATTTT.

The J gene is TRBJ1-6, the V gene TRBV30; 7 positions match TRBD1. Germline V gene sequence: CDR1 GTSNPN, CDR2 SVGIG (reference sequence). The trim removed 7 bases at V and 7 bases at J, leaving 7 bases unmatched. The CDR3 totals 13 residues. CDR3 bases: TGTGCCTTGACAGGGACGGGCAATTCACCCCTCCACTTT. Translated: CALTGTGNSPLHF.

The gene calls are TRBV4-1 and TRBJ1-3; D possibly corresponds to TRBD1 (5 bases). Trimming left V 4 bases short and J 0 bases short, with 10 bases between. Germline values: CDR1 MGHRA, CDR2 YSYEKL. This CDR3 has 15 amino acids. The chain's CDR3 is CASSPQGASGNTIYF. CDR3 sequence (DNA): TGCGCCAGCAGCCCGCAGGGCGCCTCTGGAAACACCATATATTTT.

The chain recombines TRBV18 with TRBJ2-5; TRBD1 aligns across 10 bases. This CDR3 spans 15 amino acids. Germline-derived CDR1 and CDR2 are KGHSH and LQKENI. The J segment lost 3 bases and the V segment lost 0 bases, leaving 1 base of the junction unmatched. The CDR3 sequence is CASSPPGTGEETQYF. CDR3 DNA: TGTGCCAGCTCACCACCGGGGACAGGGGAAGAGACCCAGTACTTC. The full variable domain, completed using reference TRBV18 and TRBJ2-5, is NAGVMQNPRHLVRRRGQEARLRCSPMKGHSHVYWYRQLPEEGLKFMVYLQKENIIDESGMPKERFSAEFPKEGPSILRIQQVVRGDSAAYFCASSPPGTGEETQYFGPGTRLLVL.

The genes are TRBV12-3 or TRBV12-4 and TRBJ1-5; perhaps TRBD1 as D (5 bases). The CDR3 is made up of 13 amino acids. V dropped 6 bases and J dropped 7 bases, with 13 bases sitting between them. The CDR3 loop is CASSHGAGQPQHF. CDR3 DNA sequence: TGTGCCAGCAGCCATGGGGCAGGACAGCCCCAGCATTTT.

The chain links TRBV29-1 to TRBJ2-7; 8 bases map to TRBD1. The germline gives CDR1 SQVTM, CDR2 ANQGSEA. The CDR3 runs to 12 residues. The ends lost 4 bases at V and 4 bases at J; junction bases unmatched: 3. The CDR3 DNA follows: TGCAGCGTTGCCAGACAGGGGTACGAGCAGTACTTC. Its translation is CSVARQGYEQYF.